A selection of T cell receptor beta chains follows, all from one sample in a study of Ad26.COV2.S vaccination and SARS-CoV-2 variants. Here immunoSEQ multiplex PCR was the method, and the copy in TCRdb shows in-frame clones only, minus some. The table shows a few hundred thousand clones, with 90% occurring only once. The input for sequencing was peripheral blood, taken in a trial of Ad26.COV2.S vaccine versus placebo. These receptors were obtained from a person aged 18 to 65 who received the Ad26.COV2.S COVID-19 vaccine or a placebo. The CDR3 runs from the conserved cysteine through the conserved F or W. D genes are given only for firm matches.

v_call: TRBV20-1
d_call: -
j_call: TRBJ2-5
cdr3_aa: CSASPPRAVQETQYF

v_call: TRBV27
d_call: -
j_call: TRBJ2-7
cdr3_aa: CASSSTSGEQYF

v_call: TRBV5-4
d_call: TRBD1
j_call: TRBJ2-7
cdr3_aa: CASSISPGGNRGSYEQYF

v_call: TRBV11-2
d_call: -
j_call: TRBJ1-5
cdr3_aa: CASSLTHNQPQHF

v_call: TRBV6-5
d_call: -
j_call: TRBJ2-1
cdr3_aa: CASSRDYNEQFF

v_call: TRBV9
d_call: TRBD2
j_call: TRBJ2-1
cdr3_aa: CASSVGRGSSDEQFF

v_call: TRBV28
d_call: -
j_call: TRBJ1-5
cdr3_aa: CASSPPSFRVGNQPQHF

v_call: TRBV28
d_call: -
j_call: TRBJ2-3
cdr3_aa: CASSALGDTQYF

v_call: TRBV19
d_call: TRBD1
j_call: TRBJ1-5
cdr3_aa: CASRAQGPLQPQHF

v_call: TRBV5-1
d_call: -
j_call: TRBJ2-6
cdr3_aa: CASSFEPRANVLTF

v_call: TRBV9
d_call: -
j_call: TRBJ1-1
cdr3_aa: CASSVDWNTEAFF

v_call: TRBV29-1
d_call: TRBD2
j_call: TRBJ2-5
cdr3_aa: CSGFGSGGETQYF

v_call: TRBV5-1
d_call: -
j_call: TRBJ2-1
cdr3_aa: CASSLGPSSYNEQFF

v_call: TRBV5-1
d_call: TRBD2
j_call: TRBJ2-1
cdr3_aa: CASSSTGTRNSEQFF

v_call: TRBV5-4
d_call: TRBD2
j_call: TRBJ2-2
cdr3_aa: CASSSRGSGRAGELFF

v_call: TRBV27
d_call: -
j_call: TRBJ2-7
cdr3_aa: CASSHIGVGNEQYF

v_call: TRBV11-3
d_call: TRBD1
j_call: TRBJ2-7
cdr3_aa: CASSLDRGKVSYEQYF

v_call: TRBV28
d_call: -
j_call: TRBJ1-2
cdr3_aa: CATIRTFEGYYGYTF

v_call: TRBV12-3/TRBV12-4
d_call: -
j_call: TRBJ1-2
cdr3_aa: CASSTRGDYGYTF

v_call: TRBV5-6
d_call: TRBD2
j_call: TRBJ2-5
cdr3_aa: CASSSGTSGQETQYF

v_call: TRBV27
d_call: -
j_call: TRBJ2-7
cdr3_aa: CASRKDIFSYEQYF

v_call: TRBV6-4
d_call: -
j_call: TRBJ1-1
cdr3_aa: CASSATRDTEAFF

v_call: TRBV3-1/TRBV3-2
d_call: -
j_call: TRBJ1-2
cdr3_aa: CASSLSGLNYGYTF

v_call: TRBV7-9
d_call: -
j_call: TRBJ2-3
cdr3_aa: CASRENRGGTDTQYF

v_call: TRBV7-9
d_call: TRBD1
j_call: TRBJ1-2
cdr3_aa: CASSLDRDSGYTF

v_call: TRBV18
d_call: TRBD2
j_call: TRBJ2-1
cdr3_aa: CASSIAGGYNEQFF

v_call: TRBV3-1/TRBV3-2
d_call: TRBD1
j_call: TRBJ1-1
cdr3_aa: CASSQDLAGGMNTEAFF

v_call: TRBV4-2
d_call: -
j_call: TRBJ2-3
cdr3_aa: CASSQEKAPRTDTQYF

v_call: TRBV7-9
d_call: -
j_call: TRBJ2-1
cdr3_aa: CASSFDLVFYNEQFF

v_call: TRBV7-9
d_call: TRBD1
j_call: TRBJ2-7
cdr3_aa: CASSFNTGQVRPYEQYF

v_call: TRBV28
d_call: TRBD2
j_call: TRBJ2-1
cdr3_aa: CASSASGPSNEQFF

v_call: TRBV6-1
d_call: -
j_call: TRBJ2-5
cdr3_aa: CASSEALTTYETQYF

v_call: TRBV9
d_call: TRBD1
j_call: TRBJ2-7
cdr3_aa: CASSVGQGSEQYF

v_call: TRBV28
d_call: -
j_call: TRBJ2-3
cdr3_aa: CASSLGQGFREADTQYF

v_call: TRBV18
d_call: TRBD1
j_call: TRBJ1-1
cdr3_aa: CASSTSGQTGAEAFF

v_call: TRBV5-6
d_call: -
j_call: TRBJ1-2
cdr3_aa: CASRAGNYGYTF

v_call: TRBV9
d_call: TRBD1
j_call: TRBJ2-1
cdr3_aa: CASSAGQGRYNEQFF

v_call: TRBV7-2
d_call: -
j_call: TRBJ2-7
cdr3_aa: CASSSRLGTYEQYF

v_call: TRBV28
d_call: TRBD1
j_call: TRBJ2-7
cdr3_aa: CASSLNRGSYEQYF

v_call: TRBV18
d_call: TRBD1
j_call: TRBJ2-5
cdr3_aa: CASSPIQGRETQYF

v_call: TRBV6-6
d_call: -
j_call: TRBJ1-2
cdr3_aa: CASRGRDPRYGYTF

v_call: TRBV3-1/TRBV3-2
d_call: -
j_call: TRBJ2-3
cdr3_aa: CASSPLGSVSTDTQYF

v_call: TRBV28
d_call: TRBD1
j_call: TRBJ1-2
cdr3_aa: CASTENLGQDGYTF